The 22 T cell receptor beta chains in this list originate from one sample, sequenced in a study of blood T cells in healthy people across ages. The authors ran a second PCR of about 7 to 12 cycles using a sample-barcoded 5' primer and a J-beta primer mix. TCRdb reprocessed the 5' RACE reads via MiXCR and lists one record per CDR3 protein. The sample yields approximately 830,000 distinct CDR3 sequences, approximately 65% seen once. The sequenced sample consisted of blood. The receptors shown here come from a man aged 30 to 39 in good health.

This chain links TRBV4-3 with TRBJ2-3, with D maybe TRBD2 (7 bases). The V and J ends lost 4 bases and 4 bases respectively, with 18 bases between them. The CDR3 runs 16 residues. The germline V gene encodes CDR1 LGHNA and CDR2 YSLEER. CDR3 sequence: CASSLIGGGSADTQYF. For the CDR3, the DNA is TGCGCCAGCAGCCTTATAGGGGGGGGTTCCGCAGATACGCAGTATTTT.

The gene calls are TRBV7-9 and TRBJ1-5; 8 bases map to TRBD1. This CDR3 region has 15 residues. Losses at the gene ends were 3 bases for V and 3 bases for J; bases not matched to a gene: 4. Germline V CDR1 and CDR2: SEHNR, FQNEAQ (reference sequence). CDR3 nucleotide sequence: TGTGCCAGCAGCTTGGGACAGGCGGACAATCAGCCCCAGCATTTT. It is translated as CASSLGQADNQPQHF.

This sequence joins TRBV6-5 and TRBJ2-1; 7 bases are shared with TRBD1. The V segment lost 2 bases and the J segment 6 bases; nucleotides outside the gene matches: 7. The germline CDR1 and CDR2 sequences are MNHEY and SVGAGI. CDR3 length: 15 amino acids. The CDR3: CASSYLDRARNEQFF. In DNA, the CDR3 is TGTGCCAGCAGTTACCTAGACAGGGCGCGCAATGAGCAGTTCTTC.

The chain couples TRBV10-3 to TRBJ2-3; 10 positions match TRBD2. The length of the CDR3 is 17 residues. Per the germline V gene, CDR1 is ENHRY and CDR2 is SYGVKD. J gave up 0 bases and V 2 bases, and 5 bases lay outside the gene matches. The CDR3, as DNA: TGTGCCATCAGTGAGCGCCTAGCGGGAGCCAGCACAGATACGCAGTATTTT. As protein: CAISERLAGASTDTQYF.

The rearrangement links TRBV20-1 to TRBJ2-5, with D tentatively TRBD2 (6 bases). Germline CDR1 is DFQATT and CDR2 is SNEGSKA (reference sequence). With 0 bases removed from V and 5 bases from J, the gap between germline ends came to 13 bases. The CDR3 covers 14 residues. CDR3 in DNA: TGCAGTGCTAGAGAGGAGGGGCAATGGGAGACCCAGTACTTC. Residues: CSAREEGQWETQYF.

The CDR3 sequence: CSARDQWDRDNEQFF. The CDR3 DNA is TGCAGTGCTAGAGATCAGTGGGACAGGGACAATGAGCAGTTCTTC. V and J are TRBV20-1 and TRBJ2-1, with 9 bases fitting TRBD1. With 0 bases clipped from V and 5 bases from J, the junction kept 5 bases outside the gene matches. From germline, CDR1 is DFQATT and CDR2 SNEGSKA (reference sequence). CDR3 length: 15 residues.

The CDR3 nucleotides are TGTGCCAGCAGCCGGGGGGTCGGGAGTGAGCAGTTCTTC. As protein: CASSRGVGSEQFF. The V gene is TRBV3-1, the J gene TRBJ2-1, with D maybe TRBD2 (6 bases). The length of the CDR3 is 13 residues. Trimming removed 4 bases at V and 9 bases at J, with 13 bases between. The germline V gene has CDR1 LGHDT and CDR2 YNNKEL (reference sequence).

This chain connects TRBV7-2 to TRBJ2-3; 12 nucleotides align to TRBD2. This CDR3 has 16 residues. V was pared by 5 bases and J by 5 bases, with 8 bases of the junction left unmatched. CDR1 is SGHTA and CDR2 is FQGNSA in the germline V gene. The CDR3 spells CASSPGLAGSGDTQYF. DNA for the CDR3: TGTGCCAGCAGCCCCGGACTAGCGGGGTCGGGAGATACGCAGTATTTT.

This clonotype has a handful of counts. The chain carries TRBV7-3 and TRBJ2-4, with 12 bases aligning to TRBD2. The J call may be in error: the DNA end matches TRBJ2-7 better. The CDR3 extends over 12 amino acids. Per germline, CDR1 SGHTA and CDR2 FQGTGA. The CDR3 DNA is TGTGCCACCCGACTAGCGGGGGACGAGCAGTACTTC. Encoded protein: CATRLAGDEQYF.

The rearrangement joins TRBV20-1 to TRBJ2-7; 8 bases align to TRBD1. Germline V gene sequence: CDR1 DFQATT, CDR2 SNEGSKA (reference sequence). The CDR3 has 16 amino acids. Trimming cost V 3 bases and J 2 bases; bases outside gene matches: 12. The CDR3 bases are TGCAGTGCTAGTTCTCCGGACAGGGATGTTCCCTACGAGCAGTACTTC. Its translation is CSASSPDRDVPYEQYF.

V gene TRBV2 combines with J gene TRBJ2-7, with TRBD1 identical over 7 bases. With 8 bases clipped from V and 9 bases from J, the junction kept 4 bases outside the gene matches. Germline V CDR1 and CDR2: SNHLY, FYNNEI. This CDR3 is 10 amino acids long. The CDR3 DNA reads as TGTGCCAGCGCAAGGACAGGGCAGTACTTC. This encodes CASARTGQYF.

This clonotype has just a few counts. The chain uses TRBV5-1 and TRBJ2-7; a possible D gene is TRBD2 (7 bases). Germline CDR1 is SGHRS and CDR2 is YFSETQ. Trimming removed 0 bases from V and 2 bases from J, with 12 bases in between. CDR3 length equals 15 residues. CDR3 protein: CASSLDGGPPYEQYF. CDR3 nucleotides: TGCGCCAGCAGCTTGGACGGGGGGCCACCCTACGAGCAGTACTTC.

CDR3 loop: CASSARGRGASYEQYF. The CDR3 DNA is TGTGCCAGCAGCGCACGAGGTAGGGGTGCCTCCTACGAGCAGTACTTC. The V call is TRBV28, the J call TRBJ2-7; tentative D call: TRBD1 (5 bases). CDR1 is MDHEN, CDR2 SYDVKM, per germline. The ends were cut back, 6 bases at V and 0 bases at J, with 18 bases in the middle. The CDR3 loop spans 16 amino acids.

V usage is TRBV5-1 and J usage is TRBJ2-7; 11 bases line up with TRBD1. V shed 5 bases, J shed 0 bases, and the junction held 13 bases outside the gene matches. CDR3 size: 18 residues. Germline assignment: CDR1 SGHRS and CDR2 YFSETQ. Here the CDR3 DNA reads TGCGCCAGCAGTCAGATTCGGACAGGGGGCATCGGCTCCTACGAGCAGTACTTC. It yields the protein CASSQIRTGGIGSYEQYF.

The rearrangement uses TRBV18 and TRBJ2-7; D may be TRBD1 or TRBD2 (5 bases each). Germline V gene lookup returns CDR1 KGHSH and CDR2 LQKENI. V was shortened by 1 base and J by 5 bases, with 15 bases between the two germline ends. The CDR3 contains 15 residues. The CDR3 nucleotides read TGTGCCAGCTCACCACGAGTCGGGGCTGGGGACGAGCAGTACTTC. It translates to CASSPRVGAGDEQYF.

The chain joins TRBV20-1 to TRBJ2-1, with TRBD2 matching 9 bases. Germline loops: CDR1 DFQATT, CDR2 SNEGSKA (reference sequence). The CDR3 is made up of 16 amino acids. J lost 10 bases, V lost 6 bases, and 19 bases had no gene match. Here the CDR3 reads CSAKGKRGAPSFEQFF. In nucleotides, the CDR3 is TGCAGTGCGAAAGGGAAGCGGGGGGCCCCATCATTCGAGCAGTTCTTC.

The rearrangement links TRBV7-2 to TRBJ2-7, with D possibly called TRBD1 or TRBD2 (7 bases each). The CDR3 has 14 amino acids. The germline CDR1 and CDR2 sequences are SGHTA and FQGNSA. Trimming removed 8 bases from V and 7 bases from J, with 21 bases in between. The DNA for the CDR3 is TGTGCCAGCGCAGGGGGGGGAACCTACAATGAGCAGTACTTC. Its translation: CASAGGGTYNEQYF.

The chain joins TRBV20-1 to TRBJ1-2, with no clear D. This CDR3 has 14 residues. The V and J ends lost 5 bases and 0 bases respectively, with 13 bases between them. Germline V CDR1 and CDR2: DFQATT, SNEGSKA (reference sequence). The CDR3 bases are TGCAGTGCTCGAGGCTACAGCTCTAACTATGGCTACACCTTC. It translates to CSARGYSSNYGYTF.

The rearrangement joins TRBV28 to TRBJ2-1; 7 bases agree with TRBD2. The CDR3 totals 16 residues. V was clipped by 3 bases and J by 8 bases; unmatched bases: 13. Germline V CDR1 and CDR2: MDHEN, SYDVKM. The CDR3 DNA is TGTGCCAGCAGTTTTGTCCCGGGACTACGTAAGGATGAGCAGTTCTTC. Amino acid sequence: CASSFVPGLRKDEQFF.

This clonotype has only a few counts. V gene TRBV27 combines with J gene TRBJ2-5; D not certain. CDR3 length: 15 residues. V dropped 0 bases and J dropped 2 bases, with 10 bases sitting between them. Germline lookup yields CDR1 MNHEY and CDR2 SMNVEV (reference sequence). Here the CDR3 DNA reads TGTGCCAGCAGTTTATCGATTGTCTATCAAGAGACCCAGTACTTC. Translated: CASSLSIVYQETQYF.

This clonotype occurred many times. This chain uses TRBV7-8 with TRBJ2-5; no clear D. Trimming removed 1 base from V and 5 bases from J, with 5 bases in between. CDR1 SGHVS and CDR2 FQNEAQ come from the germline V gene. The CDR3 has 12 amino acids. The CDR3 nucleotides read TGTGCCAGCAGCTTAGTTGAGGAGACCCAGTACTTC. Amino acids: CASSLVEETQYF.

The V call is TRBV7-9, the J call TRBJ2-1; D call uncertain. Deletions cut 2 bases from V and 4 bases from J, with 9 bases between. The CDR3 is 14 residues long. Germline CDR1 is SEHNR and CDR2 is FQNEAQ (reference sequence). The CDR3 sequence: CASSLQLAYNEQFF. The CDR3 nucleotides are TGTGCCAGCAGCTTACAATTGGCATACAATGAGCAGTTCTTC.